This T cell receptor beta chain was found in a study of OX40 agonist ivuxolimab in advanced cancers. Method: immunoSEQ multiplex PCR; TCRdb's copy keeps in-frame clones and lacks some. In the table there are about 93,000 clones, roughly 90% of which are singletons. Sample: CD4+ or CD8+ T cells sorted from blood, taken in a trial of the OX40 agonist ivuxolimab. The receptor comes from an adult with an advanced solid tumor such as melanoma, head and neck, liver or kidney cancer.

The CDR3 loop reads CASSQSGVSYEQYF. The CDR3 DNA reads TGTGCCAGCAGCCAAAGCGGGGTGTCCTACGAGCAGTACTTC. The J gene is TRBJ2-7, the V gene TRBV7-2, with TRBD2 identical over 7 bases. CDR3 length: 14 amino acids. CDR1 SGHTA and CDR2 FQGNSA come from the germline V gene. J gave up 1 base and V 5 bases, and 5 bases lay outside the gene matches.